This T cell receptor (beta chain) was observed in a study of CXCR3-negative and CXCR3-positive naive CD8 T cells. Overall study results and limits: PBMCs showed partially decreased CXCR3 expression after cryopreservation, and most assays used fresh PBMCs.

This CDR3 has 15 amino acids. The TRB libraries of cDNA were built by UMI-labeled 5' RACE. TCRdb reanalyzed the 5' RACE reads, giving one entry per CDR3 protein sequence and no DNA. The sample is made up of 100,000 to 150,000 distinct CDR3 sequences, and the top ten hold under 0.5% of it. About this clonotype: Its target is not known.

The specimen was naive CXCR3- CD8+ T cells from blood. Subset defined: CD45RO-CCR7+CD27+CD95- naive CD8+ T cells lacking CXCR3 (TNR3-). V usage is TRBV12-3 or TRBV12-4 and J usage is TRBJ2-7; TCRdb's assignment of TRBD2 cannot be checked, as there is no DNA. This receptor was obtained from a human donor in good health. Some clones in this sample may be carry-over from other donors' samples. CDR3 loop: CASSPRLRVDHEQYF.